These 28 T cell receptor beta chains share one sample of origin, sequenced in a study of T cell responses to AZD1222 COVID-19 vaccine. Measured with immunoSEQ multiplex PCR; TCRdb has only the in-frame clones, and not every one. This repertoire shows under 80,000 clones, 70% to 90% found once; its top ten account for roughly 1.2%. The source was peripheral blood, collected 28 days after the second AZD1222 dose. Every receptor here comes from an adult who received the AZD1222 COVID-19 vaccine.

This rearrangement joins TRBV5-1 to TRBJ2-1; TRBD2 matches 11 bases. V gave up 0 bases and J gave up 5 bases; unmatched junction bases: 1. The CDR3 contains 15 residues. Germline V CDR1 and CDR2: SGHRS, YFSETQ. DNA of the CDR3: TGCGCCAGCAGCTTGGGACTAGCGGGAAACAATGAGCAGTTCTTC. This translates into CASSLGLAGNNEQFF.

V is TRBV5-8 and J is TRBJ1-5; 7 bases line up with TRBD1. The CDR3 length is 17 residues. CDR1 and CDR2 from the germline V gene are SGHTS and YDEGEE. The junction had 8 bases not matched to a gene; V was cut back by 2 bases and J by 0 bases. CDR3 loop: CASSLELTGDSNQPQHF. CDR3 DNA sequence: TGTGCCAGCAGCTTAGAATTAACAGGGGATAGCAATCAGCCCCAGCATTTT. The entire variable domain, with the rest obtained from reference TRBV5-8 and TRBJ1-5, is as follows: EAGVTQSPTHLIKTRGQQATLRCSPISGHTSVYWYQQALGLGLQFLLWYDEGEERNRGNFPPRFSGRQFPNYSSELNVNALELEDSALYLCASSLELTGDSNQPQHFGDGTRLSIL.

The CDR3 coding sequence is TGTGCCAGCAGTTACGGCGCGGTGAACACTGAAGCTTTCTTT. This gives the protein CASSYGAVNTEAFF. The rearrangement joins TRBV6-2 or TRBV6-3 to TRBJ1-1; D uncertain. This CDR3 has 14 residues. V shed 2 bases and J shed 0 bases, with 7 bases lying between them. Germline values: CDR1 MNHEY, CDR2 SVGEGT.

The chain links TRBV12-3 or TRBV12-4 to TRBJ1-6; the D is unclear. The CDR3 totals 13 residues. V was pared by 1 base and J by 9 bases, with 7 bases between. CDR3 nucleotide sequence: TGTGCCAGCAGTTTAGGGGCAGCTTCACCCCTCCACTTT. Translation: CASSLGAASPLHF.

CDR3 protein: CASSVVSGEGEAFF. DNA for the CDR3: TGTGCCAGCAGCGTAGTATCGGGGGAAGGGGAAGCTTTCTTT. The J gene is TRBJ1-1, the V gene TRBV9, with D perhaps TRBD1 (5 bases). Germline lookup yields CDR1 SGDLS and CDR2 YYNGEE. The length of the CDR3 is 14 residues. Trimming removed 0 bases from V and 8 bases from J, with 14 bases in between.

In this sample, this clone turned up once. The rearrangement uses TRBV11-3 and TRBJ2-7; TRBD1 aligns across 8 bases. The junction had 5 bases not matched to a gene; V was cut back by 2 bases and J by 2 bases. This CDR3 has 15 amino acids. Germline V lookup: CDR1 SGHNT, CDR2 YENEEA. CDR3 nucleotides: TGTGCCAGCAGCTTATTCGGGACAGGCCCCTACGAGCAGTACTTC. Protein product: CASSLFGTGPYEQYF.

This sequence joins TRBV18 and TRBJ2-1; 11 bases align to TRBD2. V trimming: 2 bases; J trimming: 9 bases; junction bases outside the gene matches: 3. The germline gives CDR1 KGHSH, CDR2 LQKENI. The CDR3 has 14 amino acids. The CDR3, as DNA: TGTGCCAGCTCACCAACTAGCGGGAGAGGTGAGCAGTTCTTC. This codes for CASSPTSGRGEQFF.

Regarding this clone: Different DNA sequences within this sample yield the same CDR3. V usage is TRBV7-3 and J usage is TRBJ1-1, with D unclear. Germline V CDR1 and CDR2: SGHTA, FQGTGA. This CDR3 spans 13 amino acids. The ends were cut back, 4 bases at V and 1 base at J, with 7 bases in the middle. The CDR3: CASSSQENTEAFF. The CDR3 nucleotides read TGTGCCAGCAGCTCACAAGAGAACACTGAAGCTTTCTTT.

The chain combines TRBV9 with TRBJ1-4, with D tentatively TRBD1 (5 bases). Trimming shortened V by 5 bases and J by 5 bases, and 16 bases separated the two germline ends. Germline CDR1 and CDR2: SGDLS and YYNGEE. This CDR3 comprises 15 residues. CDR3 amino acids: CASSSTPGGNEKLFF. DNA for the CDR3: TGTGCCAGCAGTTCTACTCCCGGGGGAAATGAAAAACTGTTTTTT. Full variable domain (remainder filled in from reference TRBV9 and TRBJ1-4): DSGVTQTPKHLITATGQRVTLRCSPRSGDLSVYWYQQSLDQGLQFLIQYYNGEERAKGNILERFSAQQFPDLHSELNLSSLELGDSALYFCASSSTPGGNEKLFFGSGTQLSVL.

This chain joins TRBV10-3 and TRBJ1-1; D is unresolved. V was clipped by 3 bases and J by 1 base, with 6 bases between them. Germline V gene data show CDR1 as ENHRY and CDR2 as SYGVKD. The CDR3 loop spans 13 amino acids. The DNA of the CDR3 is TGTGCCATCAGTGAACAACAGAACACTGAAGCTTTCTTT. Amino acid sequence: CAISEQQNTEAFF.

This rearrangement joins TRBV19 to TRBJ1-1; D call uncertain. The V gene lost 1 base and the J gene lost 1 base, with 4 bases spanning the gap. CDR1 and CDR2 (germline): LNHDA, SQIVND (reference sequence). The CDR3 runs 13 residues. CDR3 region: CASSIGANTEAFF. The CDR3 DNA reads TGTGCCAGTAGTATAGGGGCGAACACTGAAGCTTTCTTT.

The chain carries TRBV10-3 and TRBJ1-1, with unresolved D. There are 14 residues in the CDR3. CDR1 ENHRY and CDR2 SYGVKD come from the germline V gene. Deletions cut 10 bases from V and 0 bases from J, with 15 bases between. The CDR3 region is CATAWVGMNTEAFF. The CDR3 DNA is TGTGCCACCGCTTGGGTGGGTATGAACACTGAAGCTTTCTTT.

This clone was seen only a few times. This chain uses TRBV4-2 with TRBJ2-2; weak D call: TRBD2 (6 bases). The CDR3 has 15 residues. Germline V gene lookup returns CDR1 LGHNA and CDR2 YNFKEQ. V was trimmed by 0 bases and J by 4 bases, leaving 9 bases between them. The CDR3 bases are TGTGCCAGCAGCCAAGAGGGACTTGGCACCGGGGAGCTGTTTTTT. This translates into CASSQEGLGTGELFF.

This chain uses TRBV27 with TRBJ1-5; 11 positions match TRBD1. Germline V lookup: CDR1 MNHEY, CDR2 SMNVEV (reference sequence). Trimming removed 6 bases from V and 1 base from J; junction bases left unmatched: 8. This CDR3 comprises 17 residues. CDR3 loop: CASRPGTGGRSNQPQHF. The CDR3, as DNA: TGTGCCAGCAGACCCGGGACAGGGGGTCGGAGCAATCAGCCCCAGCATTTT.

The chain uses TRBV5-4 and TRBJ1-3; D may be TRBD1 (5 bases). Per the germline V gene, CDR1 is SGHNT and CDR2 is YYREEE (reference sequence). The CDR3 runs 14 residues. V gave up 5 bases and J gave up 3 bases, with 12 bases separating them. The CDR3 reads CASSYRDGGNTIYF. The CDR3 DNA reads as TGTGCCAGCAGTTACCGGGACGGTGGAAACACCATATATTTT. The full variable domain, rest sourced from reference TRBV5-4 and TRBJ1-3, is ETGVTQSPTHLIKTRGQQVTLRCSSQSGHNTVSWYQQALGQGPQFIFQYYREEENGRGNFPPRFSGLQFPNYSSELNVNALELDDSALYLCASSYRDGGNTIYFGEGSWLTVV.

The CDR3 sequence is CASSDRYYGYTF. CDR3 DNA sequence: TGTGCCAGTTCCGACAGGTACTATGGCTACACCTTC. V is TRBV19 and J is TRBJ1-2; possible D gene TRBD1, 6 bases. The CDR3 length is 12 residues. CDR1 is LNHDA and CDR2 is SQIVND in the germline V gene (reference sequence). The V gene lost 8 bases and the J gene lost 3 bases, with 10 bases spanning the gap. The full variable domain, completed using reference TRBV19 and TRBJ1-2, is DGGITQSPKYLFRKEGQNVTLSCEQNLNHDAMYWYRQDPGQGLRLIYYSQIVNDFQKGDIAEGYSVSREKKESFPLTVTSAQKNPTAFYLCASSDRYYGYTFGSGTRLTVV.

The rearrangement joins TRBV4-3 to TRBJ2-2; possibly TRBD2 for D (6 bases). Germline V lookup: CDR1 LGHNA, CDR2 YSLEER. The length of the CDR3 is 18 residues. Trimming took 0 bases from V and 1 from J, leaving 15 bases between them. The CDR3 here is CASSQENRKRVNTGELFF. CDR3 bases: TGCGCCAGCAGCCAAGAAAATCGGAAGCGGGTGAACACCGGGGAGCTGTTTTTT.

The chain carries TRBV7-9 and TRBJ1-2; tentatively, D is TRBD1 (5 bases). CDR3 length: 14 residues. CDR1 and CDR2 (germline): SEHNR, FQNEAQ (reference sequence). Trimming removed 2 bases from V and 4 bases from J, with 11 bases in between. The CDR3 coding sequence is TGTGCCAGCAGCTTAACAGGAATAGGCTATGGCTACACCTTC. It is translated as CASSLTGIGYGYTF.

V gene TRBV10-1 combines with J gene TRBJ1-1; D is ambiguous. This CDR3 spans 14 amino acids. Germline assignment: CDR1 WNHNN and CDR2 SYGVQD (reference sequence). V lost 5 bases, J lost 4 bases, and 14 bases lay in between. This CDR3 is CASSRTLDGTEAFF. CDR3 in DNA: TGCGCCAGCAGTAGGACTCTGGATGGCACTGAAGCTTTCTTT.

V gene TRBV4-2 combines with J gene TRBJ2-7, with a tentative D call TRBD2 (5 bases). Trimming stripped 3 bases from V and 0 bases from J, with 15 bases between. There are 16 residues in the CDR3. CDR1 and CDR2 (germline): LGHNA, YNFKEQ. The CDR3 nucleotides read TGTGCCAGCAGCCAGATAGGAGCGGCCCTCTCCTACGAGCAGTACTTC. This codes for CASSQIGAALSYEQYF.

This clone was counted only a few times. In the same sample, other DNA sequences code for this CDR3. The chain joins TRBV9 to TRBJ1-1; 7 nucleotides match TRBD1. The CDR3 is 14 residues long. Trimming at V came to 2 bases and at J to 3 bases, leaving 4 bases not matched to a gene. Germline assignment: CDR1 SGDLS and CDR2 YYNGEE. The CDR3 sequence is CASSVLTGDTEAFF. The CDR3, as DNA: TGTGCCAGCAGCGTCCTTACAGGGGACACTGAAGCTTTCTTT.

The V and J genes are TRBV9 and TRBJ1-5; possibly TRBD1 for D (6 bases). V was trimmed by 3 bases and J by 4 bases, leaving 14 bases between them. The germline CDR1 and CDR2 sequences are SGDLS and YYNGEE. CDR3 length: 15 amino acids. The CDR3 bases are TGTGCCAGCAGCGCGGGGGGCGAAACTAATCAGCCCCAGCATTTT. It encodes CASSAGGETNQPQHF.

This clone was seen a single time. The J gene is TRBJ2-3, the V gene TRBV5-8; the D gene is possibly TRBD1 (6 bases). This CDR3 region has 16 residues. V gave up 0 bases and J gave up 0 bases, with 11 bases separating them. Germline V gene data show CDR1 as SGHTS and CDR2 as YDEGEE. The CDR3 DNA follows: TGTGCCAGCAGCTTGGTAGGGGGATCAAGCACAGATACGCAGTATTTT. Protein product: CASSLVGGSSTDTQYF.

This clone was found a few times. The J gene is TRBJ1-2, the V gene TRBV5-1, with 8 bases fitting TRBD1. V was pared by 0 bases and J by 4 bases, with 2 bases of the junction left unmatched. From germline, CDR1 is SGHRS and CDR2 YFSETQ. This CDR3 has 14 amino acids. The CDR3 loop is CASSLDGQGYGYTF. The CDR3 DNA is TGCGCCAGCAGCTTGGACGGACAGGGCTATGGCTACACCTTC.

The J gene is TRBJ2-1, the V gene TRBV28, with TRBD2 matching 10 bases. V was clipped by 5 bases and J by 9 bases; unmatched bases: 7. The CDR3 runs to 14 residues. The germline V gene encodes CDR1 MDHEN and CDR2 SYDVKM. The CDR3, as DNA: TGTGCCAGCAGTCACAGCGGGAGGGTCGGTGAGCAGTTCTTC. It yields the protein CASSHSGRVGEQFF.

As concerns this clone: One end of the junction varies from germline; a read error may be responsible. This chain uses TRBV5-1 with TRBJ2-3; a possible D gene is TRBD2 (5 bases). From germline, CDR1 is SGHRS and CDR2 YFSETQ. The CDR3 length is 13 residues. The CDR3 bases are TGCGCCAGCAGCTTTATAGCGTCAGACACGCAGTATTTT. This encodes CASSFIASDTQYF.

The chain combines TRBV7-6 with TRBJ2-3, with 8 bases identical to TRBD2. The CDR3 is 15 amino acids. Germline CDR1 is SGHVS and CDR2 is FNYEAQ. The junction had 14 bases not matched to a gene; V was cut back by 5 bases and J by 10 bases. The CDR3: CASSPGTSPSEAQYF. The CDR3 DNA follows: TGTGCCAGCAGCCCCGGGACTAGTCCCTCGGAAGCGCAGTATTTT.

This rearrangement joins TRBV3-1 (or the pseudogene TRBV3-2) to TRBJ1-1, with D hard to call. The CDR3 length is 15 residues. V dropped 4 bases and J dropped 1 base, with 13 bases sitting between them. Germline V gene sequence: CDR1 LGHDT, CDR2 YNNKEL (reference sequence). In nucleotides, the CDR3 is TGTGCCAGCAGCCGGACCCATGCCACGAACACTGAAGCTTTCTTT. As protein: CASSRTHATNTEAFF.